A selection of T cell receptor beta chains follows, all from one sample in a study of post-analysis software for immune sequencing data. TCRdb redid the calling of the PCR reads with MiXCR, one entry per CDR3 protein. Among some 800,000 distinct CDR3 sequences listed, under 60% were seen once. The sequencing sample was made of blood. The receptors stem from a girl between 10 and 17 years old with multiple sclerosis. The CDR3 runs from the conserved cysteine through the conserved F or W. D genes are given only for firm matches. Only some rows state a clone size, as once, few, many or a class for expanded clones.

TRBJ2-7	NA	TRBD1	TRBV4-3	15	TGCGCCAGCAGCCAAGTCTTGCAGGACAGGGAATCGTTGTACTTC	CASSQVLQDRESLYF
TRBJ2-1	NA	TRBD2	TRBV5-1	14	TGCGCCAGCAGCATGGGAGGGGAAAGAAATGAGCAGTTCTTC	CASSMGGERNEQFF
TRBJ2-7	NA	TRBD2	TRBV20-1	15	TGCAGTGCTAGGGACGGACTAGCGTTTACCTACGAGCAGTACTTC	CSARDGLAFTYEQYF
TRBJ2-4	few	NA	TRBV25-1	15	TGTGCCAGCAGTGAACCGGGGCTAGCCAAAAACATTCAGTACTTC	CASSEPGLAKNIQYF
TRBJ2-5	NA	TRBD2	TRBV12-3/TRBV12-4	17	TGTGCCAGCAAGAGGGCCGTGGGACTAGCGGGAAGTAGAGAGCAGTACTTC	CASKRAVGLAGSREQYF
TRBJ2-7	NA	NA	TRBV28	11	TGTGCCAGCGGTTACAGGGTTGCCCAGTACTTC	CASGYRVAQYF
TRBJ2-5	few	NA	TRBV7-2	15	TGTGCCAGCAGCTACCTATGGCCACCGCAAGAGACCCAGTACTTC	CASSYLWPPQETQYF
TRBJ1-2	NA	NA	TRBV6-5	13	TGTGCCAGCAGTTACTCCTCCAACTATGGCTACACCTTC	CASSYSSNYGYTF
TRBJ2-3	few	NA	TRBV7-6	14	TGTGCCAGCAGCTCACAGGGTAACACAGATACGCAGTATTTT	CASSSQGNTDTQYF
TRBJ2-1	NA	TRBD2	TRBV12-3/TRBV12-4	16	TGTGCCAGCAGTTTCAGGAGCGGGAAGTCCTACAATGAGCAGTTCTTC	CASSFRSGKSYNEQFF
TRBJ2-7	few	TRBD1	TRBV10-2	13	TGCGCCAGCAGTCAACAGGGGTTTTGGGAGCAGTACTTC	CASSQQGFWEQYF
TRBJ2-5	NA	NA	TRBV29-1	12	TGCAGCGTTGACGGGGGACTAGAGACCCAGTACTTC	CSVDGGLETQYF
TRBJ2-5	few	NA	TRBV29-1	13	TGCAGCGCCAACAGGGCTATTCAAGAGACCCAGTACTTC	CSANRAIQETQYF
TRBJ2-7	few	TRBD1	TRBV7-7	15	TGTGCTAGCAGCCTTGGACAGGGATCGGTCTACGAGCAGTACTTC	CASSLGQGSVYEQYF
TRBJ2-2	NA	NA	TRBV5-1	15	TGCGCCAGCAGCGAGACACTAGGGAGGACCGGGGAGCTGTTTTTT	CASSETLGRTGELFF
TRBJ2-1	NA	NA	TRBV20-1	10	TGCAGTGCTCATGACAATGAGCAGTTCTTC	CSAHDNEQFF
TRBJ1-5	few	NA	TRBV12-3/TRBV12-4	12	TGTGCCAGCAGTTTAGAGGATCAGCCCCAGCATTTT	CASSLEDQPQHF
TRBJ2-5	NA	NA	TRBV5-5	14	TGTGCCAGCAGCCGGGGACTTGGAGTAGAGACCCAGTACTTC	CASSRGLGVETQYF
TRBJ2-7	NA	NA	TRBV4-1	14	TGCGCCAGCAGCCAAGATGTCGGGCGGCGGGGCCGGTACTTC	CASSQDVGRRGRYF
TRBJ2-3	once	TRBD1	TRBV6-1	17	TGTGCCAGCAGCGCCCCCACGACAGGGGGTAGCACAGATACGCAGTATTTT	CASSAPTTGGSTDTQYF
TRBJ2-1	NA	NA	TRBV5-1	17	TGCGCCAGCAGCTTGGTGTTTGGTCTAGCCGACCCCAATGAGCAGTTCTTC	CASSLVFGLADPNEQFF
TRBJ2-3	NA	TRBD1	TRBV27	14	TGTGCCAGCAGTTTATGGCAGGGGGCAGATACGCAGTATTTT	CASSLWQGADTQYF
TRBJ1-2	few	TRBD1	TRBV11-2	15	TGTGCCAGCAGTCCCGGACAGGGATCTAACTATGGCTACACCTTC	CASSPGQGSNYGYTF
TRBJ2-7	few	NA	TRBV7-2	15	TGTGCCAGCACCCCAAGTGGGGGCGGTGGGTACGAGCAGTACTTC	CASTPSGGGGYEQYF
TRBJ2-3	few	NA	TRBV3-1	15	TGTGCCAGCAGCCAGTTCCTCGGGGCGGGAGATACGCAGTATTTT	CASSQFLGAGDTQYF
TRBJ2-1	many	NA	TRBV11-2	13	TGTGCCAGCAGCTTAGACCGATACAATGAGCAGTTCTTC	CASSLDRYNEQFF
TRBJ2-5	NA	TRBD1	TRBV6-1	19	TGTGCCAGCAGAGCCGGGACAGGGGGTTTGACGCCTCAGCAAGAGACCCAGTACTTC	CASRAGTGGLTPQQETQYF
TRBJ1-1	NA	NA	TRBV6-6	15	TGTGCCAGCAGCTACTGGGGGGCGGAGAGCACTGAAGCTTTCTTT	CASSYWGAESTEAFF
TRBJ2-1	NA	TRBD2	TRBV7-8	16	TGTGCCAGCAGCCCACTCCAGCGGGAGGGTAACAATGAGCAGTTCTTC	CASSPLQREGNNEQFF
TRBJ2-1	NA	TRBD2	TRBV12-3/TRBV12-4	12	TGTGCCACCAGACTAGCGAGCAATGAGCAGTTCTTC	CATRLASNEQFF
TRBJ2-5	NA	NA	TRBV20-1	15	TGCAGTACTACCCGGGACTCCCGCTCCTACAATGAGCAGTACTTC	CSTTRDSRSYNEQYF
TRBJ2-5	NA	NA	TRBV7-8	14	TGTGCCAGCAGCCACTCCGGGACAAAAGAGACCCAGTACTTC	CASSHSGTKETQYF
TRBJ2-5	NA	NA	TRBV20-1	11	TGCAGTGCCGGGGCTTGGGAGACCCAGTACTTC	CSAGAWETQYF
TRBJ2-2	few	TRBD2	TRBV11-2	16	TGTGCCAGCAGCTTAGTAAAACTAGCGCCGACCGGGGAGCTGTTTTTT	CASSLVKLAPTGELFF
TRBJ2-1	NA	NA	TRBV6-2/TRBV6-3	13	TGTGCCAGCAGTTACTCGGGCCACACAGAGCAGTTCTTC	CASSYSGHTEQFF
TRBJ1-5	few	NA	TRBV27	18	TGTGCCAGCAGTTTATACAGGGACGAAACAGGCGGCAATCAGCCCCAGCATTTT	CASSLYRDETGGNQPQHF
TRBJ2-1	NA	TRBD2	TRBV19	15	TGTGCCAGTAGTATAATACTAGCGGGCTACAATGAGCAGTTCTTC	CASSIILAGYNEQFF
TRBJ1-2	NA	NA	TRBV29-1	16	TGCAGCGTTGTAGGGGACGACGGGGGCGTATTACGTGGCTACACCTTC	CSVVGDDGGVLRGYTF
TRBJ1-2	NA	NA	TRBV7-2	15	TGTGCCAGCAGCACGCCTCCCGGGTCGGGCTATGGCTACACCTTC	CASSTPPGSGYGYTF
TRBJ2-7	NA	NA	TRBV27	12	TGTGCCAGCACCAGTAGAAGTTACGAGCAGTACTTC	CASTSRSYEQYF
TRBJ1-1	NA	NA	TRBV29-1	13	TGCAGCGTACGGGACCGTCTGAACACTGAAGCTTTCTTT	CSVRDRLNTEAFF
TRBJ1-1	NA	TRBD1	TRBV10-3	14	TGTGCCATCAGTGGGGGACAGGGCGGGTCTGAAGCTTTCTTT	CAISGGQGGSEAFF
TRBJ2-4	once	NA	TRBV28	15	TGTGCCAGCAGTTTACCGGGTAGCGCCAAAAACATTCAGTACTTC	CASSLPGSAKNIQYF
TRBJ2-1	NA	NA	TRBV12-3/TRBV12-4	12	TGTGCCAGCAGTTTAAAGAGAAATGAGCAGTTCTTC	CASSLKRNEQFF
TRBJ2-6	few	NA	TRBV3-1	19	TGTGCCAGCAGCCACCGACAGGCCCTCCCTAACTCTGGGGCCAACGTCCTGACTTTC	CASSHRQALPNSGANVLTF
TRBJ1-1	NA	NA	TRBV28	15	TGTGCCAGCAGATCCCCAGGACGGGTGAACACTGAAGCTTTCTTT	CASRSPGRVNTEAFF
TRBJ1-1	NA	NA	TRBV10-3	14	TGTGCCATCAGTGTGGACAGAGAGAACACTGAAGCTTTCTTT	CAISVDRENTEAFF
TRBJ2-3	NA	NA	TRBV2	15	TGTGCCACCTCCGGTGCACTCTGGGAGGCGGATACGCAGTATTTT	CATSGALWEADTQYF